The entry below describes one T cell receptor (beta chain). This record belongs to a study of T cell changes during pregnancy in multiple sclerosis. TCRdb's table, derived via immunoSEQ multiplex PCR, lists solely in-frame clones and lacks some. The profile shows about 60,000 clones, roughly 91% of them singletons. The germline V gene has CDR1 GTSNPN and CDR2 SVGIG (reference sequence). V lost 5 bases and J lost 1; bases outside the gene matches: 2. The CDR3 is 13 residues long. This chain links TRBV30 with TRBJ1-5, with TRBD1 matching over 7 bases. The material sequenced was peripheral blood, taken in the second trimester of pregnancy. The sequence came from a female donor in good health, enrolled as a control in a pregnancy study. The CDR3 nucleotides read TGTGCCTGGGCGGGACAGAGCAATCAGCCCCAGCATTTT. Its protein is CAWAGQSNQPQHF.